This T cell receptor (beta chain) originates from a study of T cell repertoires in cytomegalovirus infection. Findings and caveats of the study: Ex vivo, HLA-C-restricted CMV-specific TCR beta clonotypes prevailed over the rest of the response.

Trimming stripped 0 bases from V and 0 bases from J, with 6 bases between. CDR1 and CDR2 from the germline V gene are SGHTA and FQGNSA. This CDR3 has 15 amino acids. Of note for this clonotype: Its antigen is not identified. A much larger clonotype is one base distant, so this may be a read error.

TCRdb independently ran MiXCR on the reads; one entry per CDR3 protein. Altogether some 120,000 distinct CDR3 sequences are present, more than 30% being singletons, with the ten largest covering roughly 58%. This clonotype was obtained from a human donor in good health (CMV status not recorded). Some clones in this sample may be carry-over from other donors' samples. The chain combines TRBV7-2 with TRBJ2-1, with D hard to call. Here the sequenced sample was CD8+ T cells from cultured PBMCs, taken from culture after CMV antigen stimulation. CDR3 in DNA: TGTGCCAGCAGCTTAGCCGCGGACTCCTACAATGAGCAGTTCTTC. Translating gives CASSLAADSYNEQFF.